Each of the 20 T cell receptor beta chains below was sequenced from the same sample in a study of blood T cell repertoires in COVID-19. Clones were read by immunoSEQ multiplex PCR, and TCRdb kept only the in-frame ones, dropping some. The table shows approximately 80,000 clones, with about 85% occurring only once. Sequenced input: peripheral blood. These receptor sequences come from a human donor in a cohort sampled during active COVID-19.

The chain is built from TRBV30 and TRBJ2-3, with 11 bases lining up with TRBD2. Germline CDR1 GTSNPN, CDR2 SVGIG (reference sequence). The V gene end was trimmed by 4 bases and the J gene end by 5 bases; junction bases not matched to a gene: 14. The CDR3 length is 17 residues. The CDR3 DNA follows: TGTGCCTGGACTCTGGGGAGAACTAGCGGGAGAGTAGATACGCAGTATTTT. This codes for CAWTLGRTSGRVDTQYF.

The V and J genes are TRBV30 and TRBJ2-3; D is perhaps TRBD2 (6 bases). Germline V gene data show CDR1 as GTSNPN and CDR2 as SVGIG (reference sequence). V was clipped by 1 base and J by 2 bases, with 13 bases between them. CDR3 length equals 15 residues. The CDR3 sequence is CAWSGAGRLTDTQYF. The CDR3 bases are TGTGCCTGGAGTGGGGCAGGGAGGCTCACAGATACGCAGTATTTT.

The chain is built from TRBV10-3 and TRBJ2-1, with 10 bases fitting TRBD2. Per germline, CDR1 ENHRY and CDR2 SYGVKD. The J segment lost 6 bases and the V segment lost 4 bases, leaving 6 bases of the junction unmatched. CDR3 length: 15 amino acids. The DNA for the CDR3 is TGTGCCATCAGTGGAGCGGGAGGGGGAGTCAATGAGCAGTTCTTC. Protein product: CAISGAGGGVNEQFF.

The chain is built from TRBV28 and TRBJ2-7; 8 bases agree with TRBD2. V lost 3 bases and J lost 2; bases outside the gene matches: 6. The germline V gene has CDR1 MDHEN and CDR2 SYDVKM. There are 15 residues in the CDR3. The CDR3 loop reads CASSFSGGRAYEQYF. The CDR3, as DNA: TGTGCCAGCAGTTTCTCGGGAGGGCGGGCCTACGAGCAGTACTTC.

The chain combines TRBV28 with TRBJ1-6, with TRBD1 as a possible D gene (6 bases). Germline V gene data show CDR1 as MDHEN and CDR2 as SYDVKM. V was cut by 8 bases and J by 9 bases, with 11 bases left in between. CDR3 length: 12 amino acids. In DNA, the CDR3 is TGTGCCAGCGGGAACAGGGTTTCACCCCTCCACTTT. Its protein is CASGNRVSPLHF.

The chain's CDR3 is CASRDDRGTKSTDTQYF. The CDR3 DNA sequence: TGTGCCAGCAGGGACGACCGTGGGACAAAAAGCACAGATACGCAGTATTTT. The chain joins TRBV11-2 to TRBJ2-3; perhaps TRBD1 as D (6 bases). CDR3 length: 17 residues. In germline, CDR1 is SGHAT, CDR2 FQNNGV. V was clipped by 6 bases and J by 0 bases, with 19 bases between them. The full variable domain, rest sourced from reference TRBV11-2 and TRBJ2-3, is EAGVAQSPRYKIIEKRQSVAFWCNPISGHATLYWYQQILGQGPKLLIQFQNNGVVDDSQLPKDRFSAERLKGVDSTLKIQPAKLEDSAVYLCASRDDRGTKSTDTQYFGPGTRLTVL.

The genes are TRBV27 and TRBJ2-4; TRBD2 might be the D (6 bases). Germline V lookup: CDR1 MNHEY, CDR2 SMNVEV (reference sequence). V was cut by 4 bases and J by 0 bases, with 13 bases left in between. The CDR3 extends over 16 amino acids. The CDR3 sequence is CASSWGGALAKNIQYF. The DNA of the CDR3 is TGTGCCAGCAGTTGGGGCGGGGCTCTAGCCAAAAACATTCAGTACTTC.

This chain uses TRBV10-3 with TRBJ1-1; TRBD1 matches 9 bases. Trimming removed 2 bases from V and 1 base from J; junction bases left unmatched: 2. Germline lookup yields CDR1 ENHRY and CDR2 SYGVKD. The CDR3 has 15 amino acids. The CDR3 DNA sequence: TGTGCCATCAGTGAGCCGGGACAGGGGAACACTGAAGCTTTCTTT. This encodes CAISEPGQGNTEAFF.

This sequence joins TRBV6-5 and TRBJ2-3; 9 nucleotides align to TRBD1. Looked up from germline, CDR1 is MNHEY and CDR2 is SVGAGI. The length of the CDR3 is 16 residues. V trimming: 4 bases; J trimming: 3 bases; junction bases outside the gene matches: 8. In nucleotides, the CDR3 is TGTGCCAGCAGTTGGCGACAGGGGGAAGGGACAGATACGCAGTATTTT. Translated: CASSWRQGEGTDTQYF.

The chain recombines TRBV7-9 with TRBJ2-3; 8 bases are shared with TRBD2. V lost 8 bases to trimming and J lost 2 bases; unmatched junction nucleotides: 9. Germline V gives CDR1 SEHNR, CDR2 FQNEAQ (reference sequence). This CDR3 has 15 amino acids. The CDR3 spells CASRERERSTDTQYF. The CDR3, as DNA: TGTGCCAGCCGGGAGCGGGAGCGATCCACAGATACGCAGTATTTT.

The chain employs TRBV9 and TRBJ2-6; possibly TRBD1 for D (6 bases). CDR1 and CDR2 from the germline V gene are SGDLS and YYNGEE. V shed 3 bases and J shed 4 bases, with 17 bases lying between them. The CDR3 totals 17 residues. Here the CDR3 reads CASSALQGLSGANVLTF. The CDR3, as DNA: TGTGCCAGCAGCGCCCTACAGGGTCTCTCCGGGGCCAACGTCCTGACTTTC. The entire variable domain, with the rest obtained from reference TRBV9 and TRBJ2-6, is as follows: DSGVTQTPKHLITATGQRVTLRCSPRSGDLSVYWYQQSLDQGLQFLIQYYNGEERAKGNILERFSAQQFPDLHSELNLSSLELGDSALYFCASSALQGLSGANVLTFGAGSRLTVL.

The chain recombines TRBV7-2 with TRBJ2-1; 7 nucleotides align to TRBD2. The CDR3 runs to 16 residues. Germline V gene sequence: CDR1 SGHTA, CDR2 FQGNSA. The J segment lost 2 bases and the V segment lost 1 base, leaving 5 bases of the junction unmatched. CDR3 sequence: CASSLVGGGTYNEQFF. The CDR3 DNA reads as TGTGCCAGCAGCTTAGTTGGGGGGGGAACCTACAATGAGCAGTTCTTC.

V usage is TRBV19 and J usage is TRBJ1-5, with 7 positions matching TRBD1. J lost 4 bases, V lost 6 bases, and 12 bases had no gene match. The CDR3 extends over 16 amino acids. CDR1 is LNHDA, CDR2 SQIVND, per germline (reference sequence). CDR3 nucleotides: TGTGCCAGTAGGCCGCAGGGGGGCCTAGGGAATCAGCCCCAGCATTTT. Translating it yields CASRPQGGLGNQPQHF.

Remarks on this clone: Germline is not matched at one junction end, which may reflect a read error. CDR3 protein: CASRQAGDSGGYTF. CDR3 DNA sequence: TGCGCCAGCAGACAAGCAGGAGACAGTGGTGGCTACACCTTC. The chain is built from TRBV4-1 and TRBJ1-2; the D gene is possibly TRBD1 (5 bases). There are 14 residues in the CDR3. CDR1 and CDR2 (germline): MGHRA, YSYEKL.

This chain connects TRBV10-1 to TRBJ2-7, with D perhaps matching TRBD1 (5 bases). Trimming stripped 6 bases from V and 6 bases from J, with 15 bases between. Per the germline V gene, CDR1 is WNHNN and CDR2 is SYGVQD (reference sequence). There are 13 residues in the CDR3. CDR3 coding DNA: TGCGCCAGCAGACCCGACCTTCAGGGCGAGCAGTACTTC. Protein: CASRPDLQGEQYF.

This clone was seen just once. Sequence at one end of the junction differs from germline and may be a read error. The chain combines TRBV5-1 with TRBJ1-2; D not certain. Germline lookup yields CDR1 SGHRS and CDR2 YFSETQ. The CDR3 consists of 15 residues. CDR3 residues: CASSLGRAPNYGYTF. As DNA, the CDR3 is TGCGCCAGCAGTTTGGGCCGAGCGCCAAACTATGGCTACACCTTC.

This clone appeared a few times. The chain uses TRBV7-2 and TRBJ1-1, with 8 positions matching TRBD1. The CDR3 is made up of 14 amino acids. CDR1 and CDR2 from the germline V gene are SGHTA and FQGNSA. V shed 1 base and J 6 bases; nucleotides not matched to a gene: 4. The CDR3 region is CASSLVQGAAEAFF. The CDR3 bases are TGTGCCAGCAGCTTAGTGCAGGGGGCGGCTGAAGCTTTCTTT.

V usage is TRBV6-6 and J usage is TRBJ2-7; maybe TRBD2 (6 bases). Per germline, CDR1 MNHNY and CDR2 SVGAGI (reference sequence). Trimming pared 6 bases from V and 0 bases from J, leaving 9 bases between. The CDR3 contains 13 residues. In DNA, the CDR3 is TGTGCCAGCAGGTGGGACTTCTCCTACGAGCAGTACTTC. Translated: CASRWDFSYEQYF.

CDR3 coding DNA: TGTGCCAGCTCACCGCTAACAGGGAGTCCCACTGAAGCTTTCTTT. This sequence encodes CASSPLTGSPTEAFF. The V call is TRBV18, the J call TRBJ1-1; TRBD1 might be the D (6 bases). The V end was cut by 3 bases, the J end by 4 bases, with 15 bases between. Germline CDR1 KGHSH, CDR2 LQKENI. This CDR3 is 15 amino acids long.

The rearrangement uses TRBV27 and TRBJ2-7; 8 bases align to TRBD2. Per the germline V gene, CDR1 is MNHEY and CDR2 is SMNVEV (reference sequence). The CDR3 covers 13 residues. Germline trimming cut 3 bases from V and 5 bases from J; bases unmatched to any gene: 3. This chain's CDR3 is CASSLAGGNEQYF. The CDR3 nucleotides read TGTGCCAGCAGTTTGGCGGGGGGTAACGAGCAGTACTTC.